Following are 3 T cell receptor beta chains from one sample sequenced in a study of T cells in Graves' hyperthyroidism and ophthalmopathy. Researchers amplified the TCR beta CDR3 regions from RNA transcripts. The TCR CDR3 was amplified in a first-round RT-PCR using the HTBI primer set. TCRdb processed the multiplex PCR reads anew with MiXCR; each CDR3 protein has one entry. The table includes approximately 700,000 distinct CDR3 sequences, about 45% detected once. Sequencing was done on a sample of peripheral blood or thyroid tissue (not recorded which). The receptors were gathered from an adult man with Graves' disease, either hyperthyroidism or ophthalmopathy (not recorded which).

V and J are TRBV7-9 and TRBJ1-2; perhaps TRBD1 as D (5 bases). Trimming removed 5 bases at V and 3 bases at J, with 13 bases between. The CDR3 contains 14 residues. Germline lookup yields CDR1 SEHNR and CDR2 FQNEAQ (reference sequence). CDR3 DNA: TGTGCCAGCAGCCTAGTAGGGGAGCACTATGGCTACACCTTC. Its protein product is CASSLVGEHYGYTF.

A remark on this clonotype: Possible read error: a much larger clone is one base away. The chain uses TRBV20-1 and TRBJ2-5, with a weak D call TRBD2 (5 bases). Germline CDR1 DFQATT, CDR2 SNEGSKA (reference sequence). CDR3 length: 13 residues. The CDR3 coding sequence is TGCAGTGCGAATATAGCGAACCAAGAGACCCAGTGCTTC. It specifies CSANIANQETQCF.

This clonotype was observed a handful of times. One end of the junction does not line up with germline, which may come from a read error. This chain links TRBV5-1 with TRBJ1-1; TRBD1 agrees at 7 bases. The germline gives CDR1 SGHRS, CDR2 YFSETQ. This CDR3 has 14 residues. CDR3 coding DNA: TGTGCCAGCAGCTTGGCTGGACAGGTAGGAGAAGCTTTCTTT. Its translation is CASSLAGQVGEAFF.